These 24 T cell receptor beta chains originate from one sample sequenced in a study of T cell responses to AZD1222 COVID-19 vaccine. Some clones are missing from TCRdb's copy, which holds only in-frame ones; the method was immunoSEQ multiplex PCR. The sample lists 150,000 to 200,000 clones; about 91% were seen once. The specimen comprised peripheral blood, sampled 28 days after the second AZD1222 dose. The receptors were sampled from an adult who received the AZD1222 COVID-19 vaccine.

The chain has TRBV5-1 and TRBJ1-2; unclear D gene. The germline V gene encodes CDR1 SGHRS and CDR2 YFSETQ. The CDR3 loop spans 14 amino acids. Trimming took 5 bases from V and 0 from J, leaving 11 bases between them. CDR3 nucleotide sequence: TGCGCCAGCAGTAGTCAGATCCCTAACTATGGCTACACCTTC. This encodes CASSSQIPNYGYTF.

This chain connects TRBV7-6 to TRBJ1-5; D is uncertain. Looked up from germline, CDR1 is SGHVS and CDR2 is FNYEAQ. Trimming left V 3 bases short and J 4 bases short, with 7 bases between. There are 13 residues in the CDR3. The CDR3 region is CASSLMGNQPQHF. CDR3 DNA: TGTGCCAGCAGCTTGATGGGGAATCAGCCCCAGCATTTT.

DNA for the CDR3: TGTGCCAGCAGTTTAAATGATGAGCAGTACTTC. It encodes CASSLNDEQYF. The V gene is TRBV12-3 or TRBV12-4, the J gene TRBJ2-7; D remains unclear. Trimming removed 2 bases at V and 7 bases at J, with 6 bases between. This CDR3 spans 11 amino acids.

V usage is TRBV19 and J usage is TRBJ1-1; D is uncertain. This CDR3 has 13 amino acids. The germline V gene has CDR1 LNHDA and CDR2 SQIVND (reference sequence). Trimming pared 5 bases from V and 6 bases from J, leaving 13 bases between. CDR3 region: CASSPGFVPEAFF. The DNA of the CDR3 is TGTGCCAGTAGTCCGGGCTTCGTACCTGAAGCTTTCTTT.

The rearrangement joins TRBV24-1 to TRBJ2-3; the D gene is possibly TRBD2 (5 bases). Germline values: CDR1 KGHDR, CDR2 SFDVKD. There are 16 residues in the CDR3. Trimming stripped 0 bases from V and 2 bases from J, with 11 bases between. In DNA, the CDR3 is TGTGCCACCAGTGATTTGTCCTCAGCGGACACAGATACGCAGTATTTT. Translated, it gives CATSDLSSADTDTQYF.

CDR3 DNA sequence: TGTGCCAGCAGCTTTCTGGAGAGCTCCTACGAGCAGTACTTC. Amino acids: CASSFLESSYEQYF. The rearrangement joins TRBV7-9 to TRBJ2-7; no definite D call. The germline V and J ends were trimmed by 3 bases and 0 bases, with 9 bases remaining between them. CDR1 SEHNR and CDR2 FQNEAQ come from the germline V gene (reference sequence). The length of the CDR3 is 14 residues.

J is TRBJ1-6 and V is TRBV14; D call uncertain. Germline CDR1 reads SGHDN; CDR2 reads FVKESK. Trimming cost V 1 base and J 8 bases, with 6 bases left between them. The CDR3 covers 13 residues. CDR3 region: CASSQGQDSPLHF. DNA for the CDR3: TGTGCCAGCAGCCAAGGGCAGGATTCACCCCTCCACTTT.

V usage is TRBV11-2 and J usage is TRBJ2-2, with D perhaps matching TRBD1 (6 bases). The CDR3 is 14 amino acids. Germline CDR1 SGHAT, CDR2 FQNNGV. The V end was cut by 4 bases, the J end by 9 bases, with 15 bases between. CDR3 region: CASSWLQGRRELFF. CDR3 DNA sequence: TGTGCCAGCAGCTGGCTACAGGGCAGACGGGAGCTGTTTTTT.

The CDR3: CAWSGLEGNQPQHF. The CDR3 DNA sequence: TGTGCCTGGAGTGGGCTCGAGGGCAATCAGCCCCAGCATTTT. The chain has TRBV30 and TRBJ1-5; D not certain. Trimming shortened V by 1 base and J by 2 bases, and 9 bases separated the two germline ends. CDR3 size: 14 residues. The germline V gene encodes CDR1 GTSNPN and CDR2 SVGIG (reference sequence). The complete variable domain, with remaining parts taken from reference TRBV30 and TRBJ1-5, reads SQTIHQWPATLVQPVGSPLSLECTVEGTSNPNLYWYRQAAGRGLQLLFYSVGIGQISSEVPQNLSASRPQDRQFILSSKKLLLSDSGFYLCAWSGLEGNQPQHFGDGTRLSIL.

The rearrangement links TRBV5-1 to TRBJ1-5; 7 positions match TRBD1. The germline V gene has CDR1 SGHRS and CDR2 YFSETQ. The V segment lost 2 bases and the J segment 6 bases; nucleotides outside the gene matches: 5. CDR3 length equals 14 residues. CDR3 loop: CASSFEGGGQPQHF. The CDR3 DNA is TGCGCCAGCAGCTTTGAAGGGGGCGGTCAGCCCCAGCATTTT. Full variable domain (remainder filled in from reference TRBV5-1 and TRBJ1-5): KAGVTQTPRYLIKTRGQQVTLSCSPISGHRSVSWYQQTPGQGLQFLFEYFSETQRNKGNFPGRFSGRQFSNSRSEMNVSTLELGDSALYLCASSFEGGGQPQHFGDGTRLSIL.

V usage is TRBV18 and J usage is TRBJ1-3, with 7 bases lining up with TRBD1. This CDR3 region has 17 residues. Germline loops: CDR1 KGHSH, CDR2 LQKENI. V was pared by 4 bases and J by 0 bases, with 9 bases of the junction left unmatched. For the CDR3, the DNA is TGTGCCAGCTCACGGGACAGCGGAGCTAGCTCTGGAAACACCATATATTTT. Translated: CASSRDSGASSGNTIYF.

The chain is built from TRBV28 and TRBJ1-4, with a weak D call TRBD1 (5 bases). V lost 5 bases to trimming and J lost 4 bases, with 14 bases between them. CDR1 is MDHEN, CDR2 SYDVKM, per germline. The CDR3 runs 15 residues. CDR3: CASSEPRGNNEKLFF. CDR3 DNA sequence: TGTGCCAGCAGTGAGCCCCGGGGGAATAATGAAAAACTGTTTTTT. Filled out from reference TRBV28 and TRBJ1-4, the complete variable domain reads DVKVTQSSRYLVKRTGEKVFLECVQDMDHENMFWYRQDPGLGLRLIYFSYDVKMKEKGDIPEGYSVSREKKERFSLILESASTNQTSMYLCASSEPRGNNEKLFFGSGTQLSVL.

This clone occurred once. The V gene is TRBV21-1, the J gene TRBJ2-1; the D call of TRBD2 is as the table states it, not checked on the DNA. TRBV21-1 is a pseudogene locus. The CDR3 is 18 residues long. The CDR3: CASSPRWRGPSSYNEQFF. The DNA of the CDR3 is TGTGCCAGCAGCCCACGGTGGCGGGGGCCCTCTTCCTACAATGAGCAGTTCTTC.

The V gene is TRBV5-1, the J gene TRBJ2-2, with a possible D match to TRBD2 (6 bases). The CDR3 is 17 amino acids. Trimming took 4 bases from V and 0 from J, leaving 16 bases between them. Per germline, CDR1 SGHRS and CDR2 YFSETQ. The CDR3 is CASSPDPGVANTGELFF. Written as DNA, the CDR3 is TGCGCCAGCAGCCCAGACCCGGGAGTTGCGAACACCGGGGAGCTGTTTTTT.

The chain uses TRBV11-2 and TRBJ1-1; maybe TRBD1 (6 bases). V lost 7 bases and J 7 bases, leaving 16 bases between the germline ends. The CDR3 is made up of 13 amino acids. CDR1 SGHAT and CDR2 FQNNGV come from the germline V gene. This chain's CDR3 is CASTSGGPGEAFF. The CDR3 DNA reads TGTGCCAGCACCTCGGGGGGCCCCGGTGAAGCTTTCTTT.

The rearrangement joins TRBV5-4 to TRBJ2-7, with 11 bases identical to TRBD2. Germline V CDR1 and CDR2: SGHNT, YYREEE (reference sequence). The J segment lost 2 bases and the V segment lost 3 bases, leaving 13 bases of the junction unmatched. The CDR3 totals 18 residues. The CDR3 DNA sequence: TGTGCCAGCAGCTGGGGCTTACCGGGACTAGCGGCCCCCTACGAGCAGTACTTC. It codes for CASSWGLPGLAAPYEQYF.

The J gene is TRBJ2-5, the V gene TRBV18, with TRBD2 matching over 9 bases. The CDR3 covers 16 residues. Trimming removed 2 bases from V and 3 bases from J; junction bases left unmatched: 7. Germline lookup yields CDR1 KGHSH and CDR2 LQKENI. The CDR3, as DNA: TGTGCCAGCTCACCAGTTTACGGCGGGGGGGAAGAGACCCAGTACTTC. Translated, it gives CASSPVYGGGEETQYF.

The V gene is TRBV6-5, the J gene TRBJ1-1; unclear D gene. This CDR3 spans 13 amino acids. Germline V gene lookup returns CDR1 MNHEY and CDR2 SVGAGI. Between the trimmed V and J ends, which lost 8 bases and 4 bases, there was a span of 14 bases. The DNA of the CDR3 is TGTGCCAGCTCTGGGCGAATGGTCACTGAAGCTTTCTTT. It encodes CASSGRMVTEAFF.

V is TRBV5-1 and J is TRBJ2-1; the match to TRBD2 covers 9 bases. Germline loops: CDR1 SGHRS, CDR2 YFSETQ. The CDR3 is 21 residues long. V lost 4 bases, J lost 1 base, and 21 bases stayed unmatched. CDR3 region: CASSGQEPGASGVISYNEQFF. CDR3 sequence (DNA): TGCGCCAGCAGCGGCCAGGAACCCGGTGCTAGCGGGGTAATATCCTACAATGAGCAGTTCTTC. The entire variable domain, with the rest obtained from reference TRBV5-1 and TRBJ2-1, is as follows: KAGVTQTPRYLIKTRGQQVTLSCSPISGHRSVSWYQQTPGQGLQFLFEYFSETQRNKGNFPGRFSGRQFSNSRSEMNVSTLELGDSALYLCASSGQEPGASGVISYNEQFFGPGTRLTVL.

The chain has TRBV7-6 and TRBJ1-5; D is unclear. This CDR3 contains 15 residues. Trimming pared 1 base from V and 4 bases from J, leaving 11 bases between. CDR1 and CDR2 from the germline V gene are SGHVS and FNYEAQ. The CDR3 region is CASSLDPFLNQPQHF. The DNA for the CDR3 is TGTGCCAGCAGCTTAGACCCCTTCTTGAATCAGCCCCAGCATTTT.

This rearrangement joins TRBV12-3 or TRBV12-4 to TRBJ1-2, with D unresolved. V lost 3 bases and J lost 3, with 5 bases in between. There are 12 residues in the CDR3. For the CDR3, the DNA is TGTGCCAGCAGTTTTCAGTACTATGGCTACACCTTC. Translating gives CASSFQYYGYTF.

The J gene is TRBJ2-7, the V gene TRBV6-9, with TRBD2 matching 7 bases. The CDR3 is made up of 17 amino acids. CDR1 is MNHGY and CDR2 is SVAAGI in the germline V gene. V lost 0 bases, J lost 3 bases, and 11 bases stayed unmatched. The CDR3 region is CASSYSYEGGYYYEQYF. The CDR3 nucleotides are TGTGCCAGCAGTTATTCGTACGAGGGAGGGTATTACTACGAGCAGTACTTC.

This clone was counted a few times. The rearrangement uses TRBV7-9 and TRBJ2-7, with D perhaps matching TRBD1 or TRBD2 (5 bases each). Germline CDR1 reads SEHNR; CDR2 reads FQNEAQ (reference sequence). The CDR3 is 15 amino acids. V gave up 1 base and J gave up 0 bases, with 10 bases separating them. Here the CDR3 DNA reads TGTGCCAGCAGCTTAGTCGGGGCGGCCTCCTACGAGCAGTACTTC. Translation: CASSLVGAASYEQYF.

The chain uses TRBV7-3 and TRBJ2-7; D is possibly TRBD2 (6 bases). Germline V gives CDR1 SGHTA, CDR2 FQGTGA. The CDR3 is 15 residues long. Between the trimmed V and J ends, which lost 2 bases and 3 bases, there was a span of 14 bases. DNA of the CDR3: TGTGCCAGCAGCTTATCAGTCGGGAGCAGCTACGAGCAGTACTTC. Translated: CASSLSVGSSYEQYF.